This T cell receptor beta chain came from a study of T cell responses to AZD1222 COVID-19 vaccine. Looking at the study overall: Pooled together were second doses at about 4 or about 12 weeks.

TCRdb's table, derived via immunoSEQ multiplex PCR, lists solely in-frame clones and lacks some. The sample consists of fewer than 150,000 clones, about 88% of them appearing once. This clone was counted between two and nine times. The germline V gene encodes CDR1 SGHRS and CDR2 YFSETQ. Between the trimmed V and J ends, which lost 6 bases and 2 bases, there was a span of 18 bases. This CDR3 has 15 residues. The chain employs TRBV5-1 and TRBJ2-7; D is perhaps TRBD2 (6 bases). The source of this sequence is an adult in good health. Specimen: peripheral blood, collected on day 0 of AZD1222 vaccination. CDR3 region: CASTLWGGDAYEQYF. The CDR3, as DNA: TGCGCCAGCACCCTTTGGGGCGGGGATGCCTACGAGCAGTACTTC.